Listed below are T cell receptor beta chains from one sample, sequenced in a study of blood T cell repertoires in COVID-19. Method: immunoSEQ multiplex PCR; TCRdb's copy keeps in-frame clones and lacks some. The sample includes 110,000 or so clones, 55% to 75% seen only once; the top ten take 1.5% to 2%. Sample: peripheral blood. The receptors stem from a woman aged 40 to 50 with acute or convalescent COVID-19. Both conserved end residues are part of each CDR3. Fields, in order: D gene, clone size, J gene, V gene, CDR3 protein, CDR3 DNA. D genes are given only for firm matches. A row's size may be missing; if present it is once, few, many or a size class.

d_call: NA; clone_size: NA; j_call: TRBJ2-5; v_call: TRBV19; cdr3_aa: CASSIGGRWDSWGLETQYF; cdr3_nt: TGTGCCAGTAGTATTGGAGGGCGGTGGGACTCGTGGGGACTGGAGACCCAGTACTTC
d_call: TRBD2; clone_size: many; j_call: TRBJ2-2; v_call: TRBV5-1; cdr3_aa: CASSRGTSGGAGELFF; cdr3_nt: TGCGCCAGCAGCAGAGGGACTAGCGGGGGGGCCGGGGAGCTGTTTTTT
d_call: TRBD2; clone_size: once; j_call: TRBJ2-7; v_call: TRBV7-9; cdr3_aa: CASSPMVAGHYEQYF; cdr3_nt: TGTGCCAGCAGCCCGATGGTAGCGGGGCACTACGAGCAGTACTTC
d_call: TRBD1; clone_size: NA; j_call: TRBJ2-2; v_call: TRBV5-1; cdr3_aa: CASRSGGAGTGELFF; cdr3_nt: TGCGCCAGCAGGTCAGGGGGCGCGGGCACCGGGGAGCTGTTTTTT
d_call: TRBD2; clone_size: NA; j_call: TRBJ2-3; v_call: TRBV30; cdr3_aa: CAWSRGGGVGDTQYF; cdr3_nt: TGTGCCTGGAGCCGGGGGGGCGGAGTAGGAGATACGCAGTATTTT
d_call: TRBD1; clone_size: NA; j_call: TRBJ2-2; v_call: TRBV7-9; cdr3_aa: CASSLDDRVGELFF; cdr3_nt: TGTGCCAGCAGCTTAGACGACAGGGTGGGAGAGCTGTTTTTT
d_call: NA; clone_size: NA; j_call: TRBJ2-1; v_call: TRBV5-5; cdr3_aa: CASSLSDSNYNEQFF; cdr3_nt: TGTGCCAGCAGCTTGTCAGATTCCAACTACAATGAGCAGTTCTTC
d_call: TRBD1; clone_size: NA; j_call: TRBJ1-4; v_call: TRBV19; cdr3_aa: CASRSQGAPNEKLFF; cdr3_nt: TGTGCCAGTAGGAGCCAGGGGGCGCCTAATGAAAAACTGTTTTTT
d_call: TRBD2; clone_size: NA; j_call: TRBJ2-1; v_call: TRBV4-2; cdr3_aa: CASRPSGGAGYNEQFF; cdr3_nt: TGTGCCAGCAGACCGAGCGGGGGGGCCGGTTACAATGAGCAGTTCTTC
d_call: NA; clone_size: NA; j_call: TRBJ1-3; v_call: TRBV18; cdr3_aa: CASSPSEGAGNTIYF; cdr3_nt: TGTGCCAGCTCACCATCGGAGGGAGCTGGAAACACCATATATTTT
d_call: NA; clone_size: NA; j_call: TRBJ2-3; v_call: TRBV24-1; cdr3_aa: CATSGGSTDTQYF; cdr3_nt: TGTGCCACCAGTGGAGGGAGCACAGATACGCAGTATTTT
d_call: NA; clone_size: few; j_call: TRBJ1-4; v_call: TRBV7-9; cdr3_aa: CASSLGVEIDEKLFF; cdr3_nt: TGTGCCAGCAGCTTAGGAGTGGAGATAGATGAAAAACTGTTTTTT
d_call: NA; clone_size: NA; j_call: TRBJ2-5; v_call: TRBV28; cdr3_aa: CASSTSGVVRETQYF; cdr3_nt: TGTGCCAGCAGTACATCCGGGGTGGTCAGAGAGACCCAGTACTTC
d_call: TRBD1; clone_size: NA; j_call: TRBJ2-2; v_call: TRBV30; cdr3_aa: CAWCPTATGGNTGELFF; cdr3_nt: TGTGCCTGGTGCCCAACCGCGACAGGGGGGAACACCGGGGAGCTGTTTTTT
d_call: NA; clone_size: NA; j_call: TRBJ2-6; v_call: TRBV19; cdr3_aa: CASSTTGSGANVLTF; cdr3_nt: TGTGCCAGTAGTACCACAGGGTCTGGGGCCAACGTCCTGACTTTC
d_call: NA; clone_size: NA; j_call: TRBJ1-4; v_call: TRBV7-9; cdr3_aa: CASSRLGAGGEKLFF; cdr3_nt: TGTGCCAGCAGTCGGTTGGGGGCCGGCGGTGAAAAACTGTTTTTT
d_call: NA; clone_size: NA; j_call: TRBJ1-2; v_call: TRBV18; cdr3_aa: CASSPDGGGGYTF; cdr3_nt: TGTGCCAGCTCACCAGATGGTGGCGGGGGCTACACCTTC
d_call: TRBD1; clone_size: NA; j_call: TRBJ1-6; v_call: TRBV5-6; cdr3_aa: CASSPRTGTYNSPLHF; cdr3_nt: TGTGCCAGCAGCCCCAGGACAGGGACCTATAATTCACCCCTCCACTTT
d_call: TRBD1; clone_size: NA; j_call: TRBJ2-2; v_call: TRBV9; cdr3_aa: CASSQGQGGAGELFF; cdr3_nt: TGTGCCAGCAGCCAGGGACAGGGGGGCGCCGGGGAGCTGTTTTTT
d_call: TRBD2; clone_size: NA; j_call: TRBJ2-3; v_call: TRBV9; cdr3_aa: CASSPSGGTDTQYF; cdr3_nt: TGTGCCAGCAGCCCTAGCGGGGGCACAGATACGCAGTATTTT
d_call: TRBD2; clone_size: NA; j_call: TRBJ2-1; v_call: TRBV6-4; cdr3_aa: CASSDSGGYNEQFF; cdr3_nt: TGTGCCAGCAGTGACAGCGGGGGGTACAATGAGCAGTTCTTC
d_call: TRBD2; clone_size: NA; j_call: TRBJ2-2; v_call: TRBV7-6; cdr3_aa: CASSFLAGGLPGELFF; cdr3_nt: TGTGCCAGCAGCTTCCTAGCGGGGGGCCTTCCCGGGGAGCTGTTTTTT
d_call: TRBD2; clone_size: few; j_call: TRBJ2-7; v_call: TRBV7-2; cdr3_aa: CASSRTSGVGAYEQYF; cdr3_nt: TGTGCCAGCAGCCGGACTAGCGGGGTGGGGGCATACGAGCAGTACTTC
d_call: TRBD2; clone_size: NA; j_call: TRBJ2-1; v_call: TRBV24-1; cdr3_aa: CATSSSGRTYNEQFF; cdr3_nt: TGTGCCACCAGCTCTAGCGGGAGGACCTACAATGAGCAGTTCTTC
d_call: NA; clone_size: NA; j_call: TRBJ2-7; v_call: TRBV6-5; cdr3_aa: CASSSRGFREQYF; cdr3_nt: TGTGCCAGCAGTTCCAGGGGCTTCCGCGAGCAGTACTTC
d_call: NA; clone_size: few; j_call: TRBJ1-3; v_call: TRBV7-8; cdr3_aa: CASSWRDHSGNTIYF; cdr3_nt: TGTGCCAGCAGCTGGAGGGACCACTCTGGAAACACCATATATTTT
d_call: TRBD2; clone_size: NA; j_call: TRBJ2-3; v_call: TRBV4-3; cdr3_aa: CASSRQLAVGTDTQYF; cdr3_nt: TGCGCCAGCAGCCGACAGCTAGCGGTTGGCACAGATACGCAGTATTTT
d_call: TRBD1; clone_size: NA; j_call: TRBJ2-2; v_call: TRBV5-5; cdr3_aa: CASNPSGQGTGELFF; cdr3_nt: TGTGCCAGCAACCCGTCCGGACAGGGGACCGGGGAGCTGTTTTTT
d_call: NA; clone_size: NA; j_call: TRBJ2-2; v_call: TRBV30; cdr3_aa: CAWSSKTRNTGELFF; cdr3_nt: TGTGCCTGGAGTTCGAAGACAAGGAACACCGGGGAGCTGTTTTTT
d_call: NA; clone_size: NA; j_call: TRBJ1-2; v_call: TRBV5-1; cdr3_aa: CASSSQGLGVDGYTF; cdr3_nt: TGCGCCAGCAGTTCCCAGGGACTTGGCGTGGATGGCTACACCTTC
d_call: TRBD1; clone_size: few; j_call: TRBJ2-7; v_call: TRBV7-9; cdr3_aa: CASSLAGQGTYEQYF; cdr3_nt: TGTGCCAGCAGCTTAGCGGGACAGGGAACCTACGAGCAGTACTTC
d_call: TRBD1; clone_size: NA; j_call: TRBJ2-7; v_call: TRBV7-2; cdr3_aa: CASSLDRRINPFYEQYF; cdr3_nt: TGTGCCAGCAGCTTGGACAGGAGAATTAACCCCTTTTACGAGCAGTACTTC
d_call: NA; clone_size: few; j_call: TRBJ2-1; v_call: TRBV3-1/TRBV3-2; cdr3_aa: CASTSGAGEYNEQFF; cdr3_nt: TGTGCCAGCACCTCAGGGGCGGGGGAGTACAATGAGCAGTTCTTC
d_call: NA; clone_size: NA; j_call: TRBJ1-2; v_call: TRBV11-2; cdr3_aa: CASSLPLGGGGGYTF; cdr3_nt: TGTGCCAGCAGCTTACCCCTAGGGGGGGGCGGCGGCTACACCTTC
d_call: NA; clone_size: NA; j_call: TRBJ1-2; v_call: TRBV5-3; cdr3_aa: CARSLDGSEYYGYTF; cdr3_nt: TGTGCCAGAAGCTTGGATGGCTCCGAATACTATGGCTACACCTTC
d_call: TRBD1; clone_size: NA; j_call: TRBJ2-7; v_call: TRBV6-5; cdr3_aa: CASSSRRGLYEQYF; cdr3_nt: TGTGCCAGCAGTTCTCGCAGGGGGCTCTACGAGCAGTACTTC
d_call: TRBD1; clone_size: NA; j_call: TRBJ2-1; v_call: TRBV5-1; cdr3_aa: CASTQGANSYNEQFF; cdr3_nt: TGCGCCAGCACTCAGGGGGCGAACTCCTACAATGAGCAGTTCTTC
d_call: NA; clone_size: NA; j_call: TRBJ1-1; v_call: TRBV2; cdr3_aa: CASSLRSGENTEAFF; cdr3_nt: TGTGCCAGCAGCCTAAGGTCCGGGGAGAACACTGAAGCTTTCTTT
d_call: TRBD1; clone_size: NA; j_call: TRBJ1-1; v_call: TRBV24-1; cdr3_aa: CATRTGGMNTEAFF; cdr3_nt: TGTGCCACCCGGACAGGGGGCATGAACACTGAAGCTTTCTTT
d_call: NA; clone_size: NA; j_call: TRBJ1-1; v_call: TRBV11-3; cdr3_aa: CASSLTGMVTEAFF; cdr3_nt: TGTGCCAGCAGCTTAACAGGGATGGTGACTGAAGCTTTCTTT
d_call: NA; clone_size: NA; j_call: TRBJ2-7; v_call: TRBV19; cdr3_aa: CASSNQGNGYEQYF; cdr3_nt: TGTGCCAGTAGTAATCAGGGGAACGGCTACGAGCAGTACTTC
d_call: NA; clone_size: NA; j_call: TRBJ2-1; v_call: TRBV12-5; cdr3_aa: CASGFETVNEQFF; cdr3_nt: TGTGCTAGTGGGTTTGAAACAGTCAATGAGCAGTTCTTC
d_call: NA; clone_size: NA; j_call: TRBJ1-6; v_call: TRBV5-1; cdr3_aa: CASSLQGQFNSPLHF; cdr3_nt: TGCGCCAGCAGCCTGCAAGGACAGTTTAATTCACCCCTCCACTTT
d_call: NA; clone_size: NA; j_call: TRBJ1-4; v_call: TRBV6-1; cdr3_aa: CASSEAHTNEKLFF; cdr3_nt: TGTGCCAGCAGTGAGGCCCACACTAATGAAAAACTGTTTTTT
d_call: NA; clone_size: NA; j_call: TRBJ1-1; v_call: TRBV28; cdr3_aa: CASSSPGSTGSRTEAFF; cdr3_nt: TGTGCCAGCAGTTCTCCGGGAAGTACAGGGAGCAGAACTGAAGCTTTCTTT